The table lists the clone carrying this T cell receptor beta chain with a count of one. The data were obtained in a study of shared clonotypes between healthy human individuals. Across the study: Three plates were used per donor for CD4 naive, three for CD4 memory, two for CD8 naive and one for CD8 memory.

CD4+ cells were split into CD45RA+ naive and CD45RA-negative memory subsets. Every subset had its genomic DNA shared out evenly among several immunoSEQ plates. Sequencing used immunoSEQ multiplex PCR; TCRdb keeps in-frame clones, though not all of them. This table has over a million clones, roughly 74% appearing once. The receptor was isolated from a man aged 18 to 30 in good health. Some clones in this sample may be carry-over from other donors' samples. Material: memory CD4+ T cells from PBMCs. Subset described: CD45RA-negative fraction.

The CDR3 nucleotides are TGTGCCAGCAGCGTTTCTGACAGGGTAGAGACCCAGTACTTC. The encoded protein is CASSVSDRVETQYF. This chain links TRBV5-4 with TRBJ2-5; TRBD1 matches at 7 bases. This CDR3 is 14 amino acids long. Germline V gene data show CDR1 as SGHNT and CDR2 as YYREEE (reference sequence). Unmatched junction bases numbered 7, after V lost 4 bases and J lost 4 bases.